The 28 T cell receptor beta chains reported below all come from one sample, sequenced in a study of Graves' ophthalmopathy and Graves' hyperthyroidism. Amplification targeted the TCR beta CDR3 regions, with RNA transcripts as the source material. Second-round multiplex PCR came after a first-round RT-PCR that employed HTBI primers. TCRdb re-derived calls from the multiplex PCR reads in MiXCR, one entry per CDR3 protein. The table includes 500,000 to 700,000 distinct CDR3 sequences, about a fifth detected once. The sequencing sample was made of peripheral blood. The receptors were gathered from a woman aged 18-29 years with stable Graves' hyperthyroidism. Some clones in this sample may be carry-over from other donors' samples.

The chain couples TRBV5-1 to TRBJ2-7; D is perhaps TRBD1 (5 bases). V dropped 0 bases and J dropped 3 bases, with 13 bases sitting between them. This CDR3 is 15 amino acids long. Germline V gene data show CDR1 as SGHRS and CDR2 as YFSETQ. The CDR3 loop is CASSLDQTAFYEQYF. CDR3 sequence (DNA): TGCGCCAGCAGCTTGGACCAGACAGCATTCTACGAGCAGTACTTC.

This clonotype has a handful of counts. As DNA, the CDR3 is TGCGCCAGCAGCCAAGTTTTCCCGGGACCCTTCTACGAGCAGTACTTC. This translates into CASSQVFPGPFYEQYF. The chain couples TRBV4-1 to TRBJ2-7; D is tentatively TRBD1 or TRBD2 (5 bases each). Germline-derived CDR1 and CDR2 are MGHRA and YSYEKL. The CDR3 extends over 16 amino acids. Trimming left V 1 base short and J 3 bases short, with 16 bases between.

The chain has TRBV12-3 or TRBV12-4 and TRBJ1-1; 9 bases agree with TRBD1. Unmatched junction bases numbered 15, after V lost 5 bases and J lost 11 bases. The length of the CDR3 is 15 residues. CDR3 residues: CASSTGGAGMRRAFF. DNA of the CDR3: TGTGCCAGCAGTACAGGGGGCGCAGGTATGCGTCGGGCTTTCTTT.

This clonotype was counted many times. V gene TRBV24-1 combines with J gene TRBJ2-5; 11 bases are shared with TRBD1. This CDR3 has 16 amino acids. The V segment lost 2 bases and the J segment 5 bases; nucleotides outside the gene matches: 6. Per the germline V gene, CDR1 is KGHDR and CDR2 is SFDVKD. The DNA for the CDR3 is TGTGCCACCAGTGATTCGGGACAGGGGGTCAGGGAGACCCAGTACTTC. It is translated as CATSDSGQGVRETQYF.

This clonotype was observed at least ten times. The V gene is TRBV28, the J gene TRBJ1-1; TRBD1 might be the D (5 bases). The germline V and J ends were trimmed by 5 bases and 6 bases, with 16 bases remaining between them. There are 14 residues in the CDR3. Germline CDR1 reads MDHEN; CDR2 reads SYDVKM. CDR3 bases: TGTGCCAGCAGTACACCAGGGTATTTGTCTGAAGCTTTCTTT. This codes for CASSTPGYLSEAFF.

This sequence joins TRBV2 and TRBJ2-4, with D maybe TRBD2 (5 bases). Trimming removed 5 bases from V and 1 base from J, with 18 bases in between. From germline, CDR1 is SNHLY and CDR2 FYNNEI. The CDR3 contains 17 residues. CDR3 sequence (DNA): TGTGCCAGCAGTTCTGAGGGCCTCTCCCTGGCCAAAAACATTCAGTACTTC. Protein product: CASSSEGLSLAKNIQYF.

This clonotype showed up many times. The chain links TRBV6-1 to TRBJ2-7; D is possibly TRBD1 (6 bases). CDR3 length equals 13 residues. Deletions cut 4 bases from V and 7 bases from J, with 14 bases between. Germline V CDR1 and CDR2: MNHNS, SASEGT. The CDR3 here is CASSAQGRWEQYF. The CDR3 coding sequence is TGTGCCAGCAGTGCTCAGGGGCGTTGGGAGCAGTACTTC.

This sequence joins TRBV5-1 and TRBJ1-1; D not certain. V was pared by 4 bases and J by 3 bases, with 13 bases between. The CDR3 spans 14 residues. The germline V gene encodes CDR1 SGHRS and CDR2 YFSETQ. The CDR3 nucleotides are TGCGCCAGCAGCCCCAACCTGAGGGACACTGAAGCTTTCTTT. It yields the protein CASSPNLRDTEAFF.

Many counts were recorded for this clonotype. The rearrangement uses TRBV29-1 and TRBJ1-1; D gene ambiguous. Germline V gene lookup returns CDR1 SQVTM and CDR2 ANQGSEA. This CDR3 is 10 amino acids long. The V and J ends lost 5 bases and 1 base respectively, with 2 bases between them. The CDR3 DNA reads TGCAGCGTTCGGAACACTGAAGCTTTCTTT. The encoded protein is CSVRNTEAFF. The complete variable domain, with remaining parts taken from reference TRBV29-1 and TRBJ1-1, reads SAVISQKPSRDICQRGTSLTIQCQVDSQVTMMFWYRQQPGQSLTLIATANQGSEATYESGFVIDKFPISRPNLTFSTLTVSNMSPEDSSIYLCSVRNTEAFFGQGTRLTVV.

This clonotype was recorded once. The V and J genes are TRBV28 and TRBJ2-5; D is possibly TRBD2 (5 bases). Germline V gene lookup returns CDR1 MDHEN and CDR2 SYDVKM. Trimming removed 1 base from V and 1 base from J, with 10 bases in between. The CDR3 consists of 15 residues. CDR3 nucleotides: TGTGCCAGCAGTTTATTCGAGGGCCCCCAAGAGACCCAGTACTTC. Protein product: CASSLFEGPQETQYF.

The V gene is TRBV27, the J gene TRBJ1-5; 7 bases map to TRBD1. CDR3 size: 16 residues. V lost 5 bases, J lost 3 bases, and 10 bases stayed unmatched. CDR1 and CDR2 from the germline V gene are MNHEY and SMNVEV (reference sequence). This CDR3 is CASSLLGTAHNQPQHF. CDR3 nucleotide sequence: TGTGCCAGCAGTCTTCTGGGGACAGCTCACAATCAGCCCCAGCATTTT.

The CDR3 region has the DNA TGTGCCAGCAGTTACCTGGGGGGTCTGAACACTGAAGCTTTCTTT. Residues: CASSYLGGLNTEAFF. The gene calls are TRBV6-2 or TRBV6-3 and TRBJ1-1, with TRBD1 as a possible D gene (5 bases). Deletions cut 2 bases from V and 0 bases from J, with 10 bases between. Germline CDR1 and CDR2: MNHEY and SVGEGT. This CDR3 is 15 amino acids long.

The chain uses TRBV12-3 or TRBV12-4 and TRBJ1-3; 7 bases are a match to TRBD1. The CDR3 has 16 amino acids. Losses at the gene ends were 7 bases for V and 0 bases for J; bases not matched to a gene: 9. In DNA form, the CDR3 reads TGTGCCAGCACCCCGACAGGGAGGAGCTCTGGAAACACCATATATTTT. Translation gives CASTPTGRSSGNTIYF.

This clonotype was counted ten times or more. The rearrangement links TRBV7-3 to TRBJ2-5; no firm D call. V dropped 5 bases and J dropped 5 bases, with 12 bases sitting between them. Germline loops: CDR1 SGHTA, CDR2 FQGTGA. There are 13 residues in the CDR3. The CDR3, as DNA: TGTGCCAGCAGCCCGGCCCCGCGGGAGACCCAGTACTTC. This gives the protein CASSPAPRETQYF.

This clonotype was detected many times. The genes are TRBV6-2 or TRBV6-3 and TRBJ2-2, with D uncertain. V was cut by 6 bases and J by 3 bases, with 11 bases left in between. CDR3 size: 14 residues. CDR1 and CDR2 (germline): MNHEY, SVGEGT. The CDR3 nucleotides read TGTGCCAGCAGACCCGACACTTACACCGGGGAGCTGTTTTTT. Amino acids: CASRPDTYTGELFF.

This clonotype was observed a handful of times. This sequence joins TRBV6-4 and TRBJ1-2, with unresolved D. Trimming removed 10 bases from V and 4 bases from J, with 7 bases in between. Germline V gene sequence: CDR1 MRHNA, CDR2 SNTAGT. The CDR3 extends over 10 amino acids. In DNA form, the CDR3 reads TGTGCCACGCTATCCTATGGCTACACCTTC. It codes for CATLSYGYTF.

The CDR3 DNA sequence: TGTGCCAGCAGTTTAATTGCTAGCGGGGGGGCTTCAGATACGCAGTATTTT. Translated: CASSLIASGGASDTQYF. The V gene is TRBV12-3 or TRBV12-4, the J gene TRBJ2-3; 12 nucleotides agree with TRBD2. This CDR3 has 17 residues. V lost 2 bases and J lost 4; bases outside the gene matches: 7.

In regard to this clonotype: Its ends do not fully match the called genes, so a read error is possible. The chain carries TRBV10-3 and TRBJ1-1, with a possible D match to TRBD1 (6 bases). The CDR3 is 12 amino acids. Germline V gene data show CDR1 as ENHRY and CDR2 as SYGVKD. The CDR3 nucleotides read TGTGCCATCAGTGGGACGGACAGAGAAGCTCTCTTT. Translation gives CAISGTDREALF.

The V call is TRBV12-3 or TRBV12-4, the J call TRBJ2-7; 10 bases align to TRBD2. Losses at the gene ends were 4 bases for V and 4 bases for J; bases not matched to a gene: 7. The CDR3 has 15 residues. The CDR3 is CASSSPSGGRYEQYF. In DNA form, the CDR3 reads TGTGCCAGCAGTTCCCCTAGCGGGGGACGTTACGAGCAGTACTTC.

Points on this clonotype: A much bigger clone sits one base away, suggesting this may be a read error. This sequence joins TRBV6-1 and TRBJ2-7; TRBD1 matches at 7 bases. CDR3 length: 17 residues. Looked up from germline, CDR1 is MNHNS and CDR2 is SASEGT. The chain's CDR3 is CASSEAWTGETPYEQCF. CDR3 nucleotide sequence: TGTGCCAGCAGTGAAGCGTGGACAGGAGAAACACCCTACGAGCAGTGCTTC.

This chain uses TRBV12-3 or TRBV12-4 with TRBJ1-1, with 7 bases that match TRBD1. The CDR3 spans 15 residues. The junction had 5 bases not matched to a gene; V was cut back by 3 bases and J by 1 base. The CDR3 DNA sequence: TGTGCCAGCAGTTTTGTCAGGGGGACGAACACTGAAGCTTTCTTT. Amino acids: CASSFVRGTNTEAFF.

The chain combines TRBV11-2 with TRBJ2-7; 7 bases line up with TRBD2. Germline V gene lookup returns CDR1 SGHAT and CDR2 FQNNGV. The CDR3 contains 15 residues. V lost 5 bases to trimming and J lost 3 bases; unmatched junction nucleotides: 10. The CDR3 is CASSLVGLADYEQYF. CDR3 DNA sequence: TGTGCCAGCAGCCTGGTGGGGCTAGCGGACTACGAGCAGTACTTC.

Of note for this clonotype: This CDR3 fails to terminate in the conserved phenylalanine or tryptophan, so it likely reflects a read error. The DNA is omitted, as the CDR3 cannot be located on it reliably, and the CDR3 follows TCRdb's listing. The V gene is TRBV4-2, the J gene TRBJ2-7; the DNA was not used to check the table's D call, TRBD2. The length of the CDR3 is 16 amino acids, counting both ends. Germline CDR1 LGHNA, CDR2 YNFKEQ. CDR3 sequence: CASSQRRELAGAGLIL.

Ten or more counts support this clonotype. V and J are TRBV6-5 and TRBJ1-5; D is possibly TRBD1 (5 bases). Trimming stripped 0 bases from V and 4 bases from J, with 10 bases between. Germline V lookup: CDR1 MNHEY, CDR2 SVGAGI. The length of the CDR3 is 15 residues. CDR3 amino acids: CASSYSRTLNQPQHF. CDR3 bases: TGTGCCAGCAGTTACTCGAGGACACTGAATCAGCCCCAGCATTTT.

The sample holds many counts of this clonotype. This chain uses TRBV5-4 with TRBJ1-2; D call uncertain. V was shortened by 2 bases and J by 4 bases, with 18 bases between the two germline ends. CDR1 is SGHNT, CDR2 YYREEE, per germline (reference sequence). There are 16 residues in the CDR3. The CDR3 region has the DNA TGTGCCAGCAGCTTCCGGTTCGAGGGTACACTCTATGGCTACACCTTC. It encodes CASSFRFEGTLYGYTF.

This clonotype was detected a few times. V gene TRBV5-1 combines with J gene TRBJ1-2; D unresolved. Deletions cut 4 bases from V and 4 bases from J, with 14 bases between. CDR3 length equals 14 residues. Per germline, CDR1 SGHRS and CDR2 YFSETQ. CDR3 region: CASSPKAGVYGYTF. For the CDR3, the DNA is TGCGCCAGCAGCCCCAAGGCCGGAGTCTATGGCTACACCTTC.

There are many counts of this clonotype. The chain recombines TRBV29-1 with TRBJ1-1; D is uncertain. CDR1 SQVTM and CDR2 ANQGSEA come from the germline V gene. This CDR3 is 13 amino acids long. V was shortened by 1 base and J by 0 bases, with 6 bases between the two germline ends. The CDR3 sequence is CSVEGNMNTEAFF. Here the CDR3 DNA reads TGCAGCGTTGAAGGGAATATGAACACTGAAGCTTTCTTT.

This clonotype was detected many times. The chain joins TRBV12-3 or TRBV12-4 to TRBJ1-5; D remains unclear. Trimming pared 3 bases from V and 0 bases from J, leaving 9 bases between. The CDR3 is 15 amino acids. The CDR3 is CASSFGYSSNQPQHF. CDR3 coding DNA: TGTGCCAGCAGTTTCGGGTACAGTAGCAATCAGCCCCAGCATTTT.